The next 17 T cell receptor delta chains were all read from a single sample in a study of gammadelta T cells in human blood. TCRdb repeated clone calling on the RT-PCR reads with CATT. The sample gives fewer than 1,000 delta-chain clones, roughly 34% of which show up once; about 20% is in the top ten. Sequenced sample: Vgamma9Vdelta2 gamma-delta T cells from infant blood. The receptors come from a human donor.

Points on this clone: A far larger clone differs by one base, so this is likely a read error. V gene TRDV2 combines with J gene TRDJ2, with TRDD3 matching over 11 bases. As TCRdb names no J gene, one was assigned here on the basis of a DNA match to germline. The germline V gene encodes CDR1 GEAIGNYY and CDR2 EKD. CDR3 length: 16 amino acids. For the CDR3, the DNA is TGTGCCTGGGACATACTGGGGGATACTTTGACAGCACAACTCTTCTTT. Amino acid sequence: CAWDILGDTLTAQLFF.

About this clone: A far larger clone is a single base away, which makes a read error likely. This chain uses TRDV2 with TRDJ3; 7 positions agree with TRDD3. The J gene, left out of TCRdb, was set here by checking the DNA against germline. CDR3 size: 16 residues. The germline V gene has CDR1 GEAIGNYY and CDR2 EKD. This CDR3 reads CACDTWDTWDPRQMFF. CDR3 sequence (DNA): TGTGCCTGTGACACATGGGATACTTGGGACCCCCGACAGATGTTTTTC.

For this clone: One base separates it from a far larger clone, so it is likely a read error. V usage is TRDV2 and J usage is TRDJ2; 7 nucleotides match TRDD3. In the absence of a J gene in TCRdb, the DNA was matched to germline to assign it here. CDR3 length equals 16 residues. Germline lookup yields CDR1 GEAIGNYY and CDR2 EKD. V dropped 3 bases and J dropped 0; count of bases not matched to a gene: 6. This chain's CDR3 is CACDVLGKALTAQLFF. CDR3 nucleotide sequence: TGTGCCTGTGACGTACTGGGGAAAGCTTTGACAGCACAACTCTTCTTT.

This rearrangement joins TRDV2 to TRDJ1; 8 bases agree with TRDD3. TCRdb carries no J gene annotation; the J gene was assigned here by matching the DNA with germline. Germline V gene lookup returns CDR1 GEAIGNYY and CDR2 EKD. The CDR3 is 22 amino acids. Trimming at V came to 0 bases and at J to 0 bases, leaving 23 bases not matched to a gene. The CDR3 is CACDTSTGTGGPSSWDTDKLIF. CDR3 coding DNA: TGTGCCTGTGACACCTCGACGGGGACTGGGGGCCCCAGCTCCTGGGACACCGATAAACTCATCTTT.

As concerns this clone: A far larger clone is only one base removed, so a read error is likely. The same CDR3 is also encoded by other DNA sequences in this sample. The chain recombines TRDV2 with TRDJ1; 13 bases map to TRDD3. This CDR3 has 18 residues. The V gene's germline CDR1 is GEAIGNYY and CDR2 EKD. The V gene end was trimmed by 3 bases and the J gene end by 0 bases; junction bases not matched to a gene: 9. CDR3 region: CACDPSTGGYAYTDKLIF. Written as DNA, the CDR3 is TGTGCCTGTGACCCCTCGACTGGGGGATACGCCTACACCGATAAACTCATCTTT.

Concerning this clone: This likely stems from a read error, as it lies one base from a far larger clone. The genes are TRDV2 and TRDJ1, with D possibly being TRDD3 (6 bases). The J gene was not available in TCRdb and was assigned here by matching the DNA to germline segments. This CDR3 has 14 residues. Germline CDR1 GEAIGNYY, CDR2 EKD. The CDR3 bases are TGTGCCTGTGGCACCTGGGGATACACCGATAAACTCATCTTT. This gives the protein CACGTWGYTDKLIF.

Note on this clone: This likely came from a read error, as a far larger clone is one base away. The V gene is TRDV2; the J gene was not called; the table's D call, TRDD3, has no DNA check behind it. CDR1 is GEAIGNYY, CDR2 EKD, per germline. This CDR3 has 20 amino acids. The DNA of the CDR3 is TGTGCCTGTGACACCGTGGTGGGGGATACAAGGTCCTGGGACACCCGACAGACGTTTTTC. It yields the protein CACDTVVGDTRSWDTRQTFF.

A remark on this clone: A single base separates this from a much larger clone, so it may be a read error. The rearrangement joins TRDV2 to TRDJ3, with TRDD3 matching over 8 bases. The CDR3 has 19 residues. V gave up 1 base and J gave up 0 bases; unmatched junction bases: 7. Germline loops: CDR1 GEAIGNYY, CDR2 EKD. CDR3 bases: TGTGCCTGTGACACAGTCGGGGGATATAGCTCCTGGGACACCCGACAGATGTTTTTC. Amino acids: CACDTVGGYSSWDTRQMFF.

This clone appeared a few times. Only one base separates this from a far larger clonotype, so it likely reflects a read error. J is TRDJ2 and V is TRDV2, with TRDD3 matching over 8 bases. TCRdb records no J gene; here it was assigned by comparing the DNA to germline. This CDR3 contains 14 residues. From germline, CDR1 is GEAIGNYY and CDR2 EKD. CDR3 region: CAYDSLGDTAQLFF. CDR3 in DNA: TGTGCCTATGACTCATTGGGGGATACAGCACAACTCTTCTTT.

By sample fraction, this clone is large. The chain employs TRDV2 and TRDJ1; 11 bases are shared with TRDD3. The V segment lost 0 bases and the J segment 2 bases; nucleotides outside the gene matches: 25. The germline V gene encodes CDR1 GEAIGNYY and CDR2 EKD. The CDR3 runs to 23 residues. The CDR3, as DNA: TGTGCCTGTGACACCCGCGGTAGTGCTCTGGGGGATACTTGGAAGCGGGGAACCGATAAACTCATCTTT. This encodes CACDTRGSALGDTWKRGTDKLIF.

Concerning this clone: This sequence is one base from a far larger clone and is likely a read error. The chain carries TRDV2 and TRDJ3; 8 nucleotides match TRDD3. The J gene comes from matching the DNA to germline here; TCRdb lacks it. The CDR3 runs to 20 residues. V shed 5 bases, J shed 0 bases, and the junction held 14 bases outside the gene matches. The V gene's germline CDR1 is GEAIGNYY and CDR2 EKD. CDR3 sequence (DNA): TGTGCCTGTGGCAGACTTAGGGGATACCCAAGCTCCTGGGACACCCGACAGATGTTTTTC. This gives the protein CACGRLRGYPSSWDTRQMFF.

This clone was seen more than once but under ten times. The same CDR3 is also encoded by other DNA sequences in this sample. V gene TRDV2 combines with J gene TRDJ3; TRDD3 agrees at 9 bases. The J gene was not available in TCRdb and was assigned here by matching the DNA to germline segments. This CDR3 has 18 amino acids. The V and J ends lost 0 bases and 0 bases, in that order; junction bases with no gene match: 2. Per the germline V gene, CDR1 is GEAIGNYY and CDR2 is EKD. This CDR3 reads CACDTWGINSWDTRQMFF. As DNA, the CDR3 is TGTGCCTGTGACACCTGGGGGATAAACTCCTGGGACACCCGACAGATGTTTTTC.

A word on this clone: A far larger clone is just one base off, so this is likely a read error. The chain carries TRDV2 and TRDJ3, with TRDD3 matching 13 bases. TCRdb carries no J gene annotation; the J gene was assigned here by matching the DNA with germline. The CDR3 covers 20 residues. Germline CDR1 GEAIGNYY, CDR2 EKD. The J segment lost 0 bases and the V segment lost 0 bases, leaving 4 bases of the junction unmatched. The CDR3 DNA reads as TGTGCCTGTGACACCGTACTGGGGGATACGGGCTCCTGGGACACCCGACAGATGTTTTTC. It codes for CACDTVLGDTGSWDTRQMFF.

Notes on this clone: A far larger clone lies a single base away; this is likely a read error. The chain uses TRDV2 and TRDJ3; 11 nucleotides agree with TRDD3. The J gene comes from matching the DNA to germline here; TCRdb lacks it. V dropped 2 bases and J dropped 2; count of bases not matched to a gene: 10. The CDR3 covers 20 residues. Per the germline V gene, CDR1 is GEAIGNYY and CDR2 is EKD. CDR3 residues: CACDKVLGDKRAWDTRQMFF. The CDR3 DNA reads as TGTGCCTGTGACAAAGTACTGGGGGATAAACGCGCCTGGGACACCCGACAGATGTTTTTC.

In this sample, this clone is large (0.1 to 1%). The V and J genes are TRDV2 and TRDJ3, with TRDD3 matching 7 bases. Germline CDR1 is GEAIGNYY and CDR2 is EKD. V dropped 1 base and J dropped 0; count of bases not matched to a gene: 5. The CDR3 spans 18 residues. Written as DNA, the CDR3 is TGTGCCTGTGACACGCTGGGGGGACGCTCCTGGGACACCCGACAGATGTTTTTC. Translated, it gives CACDTLGGRSWDTRQMFF.

Only a few counts were recorded for this clone. A read error may explain this, as a much larger clone is one base away. The same CDR3 is also encoded by other DNA sequences in this sample. The rearrangement joins TRDV2 to TRDJ3; 11 nucleotides match TRDD3. This CDR3 is built from 20 residues. Germline V gene sequence: CDR1 GEAIGNYY, CDR2 EKD. The CDR3 coding sequence is TGTGCCTGTGACACCAACTGGGGGATAAGTAGCTCCTGGGACACCCGACAGATGTTTTTT. Its protein product is CACDTNWGISSSWDTRQMFF.

This clone was seen only once. A far more abundant clone sits one base away, making this likely a read error. This chain links TRDV2 with TRDJ3; 7 bases map to TRDD3. The J gene, not given by TCRdb, was assigned here from a germline match of the nucleotide sequence. CDR1 and CDR2 (germline): GEAIGNYY, EKD. CDR3 length equals 20 residues. The CDR3 reads CACDTVPRIRFSWDTRQMFF. CDR3 nucleotides: TGTGCATGTGACACCGTCCCTCGGATACGTTTCTCCTGGGACACCCGACAGATGTTTTTC.